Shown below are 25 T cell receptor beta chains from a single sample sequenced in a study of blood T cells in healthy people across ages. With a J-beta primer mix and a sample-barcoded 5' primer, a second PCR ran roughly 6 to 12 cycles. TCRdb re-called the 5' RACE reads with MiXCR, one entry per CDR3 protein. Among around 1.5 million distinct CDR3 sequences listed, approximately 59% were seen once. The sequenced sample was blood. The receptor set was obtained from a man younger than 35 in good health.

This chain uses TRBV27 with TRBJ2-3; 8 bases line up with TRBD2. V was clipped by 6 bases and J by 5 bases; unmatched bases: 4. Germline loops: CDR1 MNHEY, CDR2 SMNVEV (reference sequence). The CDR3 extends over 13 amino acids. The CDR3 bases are TGTGCCAGCAGCGGGACTAGAGGAGATACGCAGTATTTT. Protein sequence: CASSGTRGDTQYF.

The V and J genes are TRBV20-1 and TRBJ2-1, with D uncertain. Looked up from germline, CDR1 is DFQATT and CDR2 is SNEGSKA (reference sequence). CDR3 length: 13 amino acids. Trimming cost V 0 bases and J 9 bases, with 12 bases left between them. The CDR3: CSARDSLAFEQFF. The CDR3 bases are TGCAGTGCTAGAGATAGTCTGGCGTTTGAGCAGTTCTTC.

CDR3 nucleotides: TGTGCCAGCAGTTTCGCTCCGGGACAGGGGGCAAGAGAGACCCAGTACTTC. The encoded protein is CASSFAPGQGARETQYF. This chain links TRBV6-6 with TRBJ2-7, with 12 nucleotides matching TRBD1. The end of the DNA is better explained by TRBJ2-5, so the J call may be wrong. Germline V lookup: CDR1 MNHNY, CDR2 SVGAGI (reference sequence). This CDR3 has 17 residues.

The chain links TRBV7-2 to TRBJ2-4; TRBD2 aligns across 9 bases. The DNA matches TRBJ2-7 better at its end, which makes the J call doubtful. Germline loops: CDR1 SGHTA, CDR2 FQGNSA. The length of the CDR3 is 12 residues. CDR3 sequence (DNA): TGTGCCGGGGGGACTAGCCTCTCCGAGCAGTACTTC. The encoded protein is CAGGTSLSEQYF.

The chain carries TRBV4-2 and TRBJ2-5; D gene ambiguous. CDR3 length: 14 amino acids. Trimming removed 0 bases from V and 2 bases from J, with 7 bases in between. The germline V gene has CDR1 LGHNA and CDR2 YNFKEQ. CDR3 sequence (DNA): TGTGCCAGCAGCCAAGATAACGGACAAGAGACCCAGTACTTC. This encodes CASSQDNGQETQYF.

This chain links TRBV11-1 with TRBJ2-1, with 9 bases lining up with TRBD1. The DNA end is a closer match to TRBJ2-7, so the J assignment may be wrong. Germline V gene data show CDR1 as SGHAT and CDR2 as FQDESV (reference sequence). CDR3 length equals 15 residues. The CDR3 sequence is CASSLDRGQGNEQYF. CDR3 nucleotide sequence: TGTGCCAGCAGCTTAGACAGGGGGCAGGGAAATGAGCAGTACTTC.

CDR3 sequence (DNA): TGCGCCAGCAGCTCGGGCGGACTAGCGGGGTACAATGAGCAGTTCTTC. Amino acids: CASSSGGLAGYNEQFF. The V call is TRBV5-1, the J call TRBJ2-1; 12 bases match TRBD2. V shed 3 bases, J shed 4 bases, and the junction held 5 bases outside the gene matches. From germline, CDR1 is SGHRS and CDR2 YFSETQ. The CDR3 has 16 amino acids.

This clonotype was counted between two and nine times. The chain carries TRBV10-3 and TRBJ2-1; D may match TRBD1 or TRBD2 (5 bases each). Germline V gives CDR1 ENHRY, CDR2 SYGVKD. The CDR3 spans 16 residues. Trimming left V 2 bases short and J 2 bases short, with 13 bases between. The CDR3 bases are TGTGCCATCAGTGAGCCCCGGGACGACCCCTACAATGAGCAGTTCTTC. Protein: CAISEPRDDPYNEQFF.

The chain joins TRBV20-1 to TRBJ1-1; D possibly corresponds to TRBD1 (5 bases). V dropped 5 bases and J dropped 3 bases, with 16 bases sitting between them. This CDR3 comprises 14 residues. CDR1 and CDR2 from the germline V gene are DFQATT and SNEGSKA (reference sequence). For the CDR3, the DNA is TGCAGTGCTCCGGGGCCCCTGAAGGACACTGAAGCTTTCTTT. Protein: CSAPGPLKDTEAFF.

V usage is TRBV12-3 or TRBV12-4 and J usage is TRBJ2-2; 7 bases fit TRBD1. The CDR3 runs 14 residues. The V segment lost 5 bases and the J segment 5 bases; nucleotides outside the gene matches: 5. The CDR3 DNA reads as TGTGCCAGCAGTCGGGACAGCAGAACCGGGGAGCTGTTTTTT. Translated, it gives CASSRDSRTGELFF.

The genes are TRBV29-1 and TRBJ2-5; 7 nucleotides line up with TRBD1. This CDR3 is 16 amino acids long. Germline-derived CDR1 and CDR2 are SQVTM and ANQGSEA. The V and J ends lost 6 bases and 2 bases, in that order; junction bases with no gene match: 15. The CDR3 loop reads CSVVSLWDSQQETQYF. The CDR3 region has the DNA TGCAGCGTCGTTTCCCTCTGGGACAGCCAACAAGAGACCCAGTACTTC. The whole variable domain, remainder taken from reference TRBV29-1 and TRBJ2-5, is SAVISQKPSRDICQRGTSLTIQCQVDSQVTMMFWYRQQPGQSLTLIATANQGSEATYESGFVIDKFPISRPNLTFSTLTVSNMSPEDSSIYLCSVVSLWDSQQETQYFGPGTRLLVL.

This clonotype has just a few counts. The chain's CDR3 is CASYIDEQFF. CDR3 DNA: TGTGCCAGCTACATCGATGAGCAGTTCTTC. The chain joins TRBV27 to TRBJ2-1; no clear D gene. The CDR3 has 10 amino acids. Trimming pared 8 bases from V and 8 bases from J, leaving 7 bases between. CDR1 and CDR2 (germline): MNHEY, SMNVEV (reference sequence).

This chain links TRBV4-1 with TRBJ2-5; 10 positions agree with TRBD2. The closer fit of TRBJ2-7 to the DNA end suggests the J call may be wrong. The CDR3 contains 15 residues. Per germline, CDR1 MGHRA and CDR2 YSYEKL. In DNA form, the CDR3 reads TGCGCCAGCAGCCTCACCTTAGCGGGAGGACACGAGCAGTACTTC. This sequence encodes CASSLTLAGGHEQYF.

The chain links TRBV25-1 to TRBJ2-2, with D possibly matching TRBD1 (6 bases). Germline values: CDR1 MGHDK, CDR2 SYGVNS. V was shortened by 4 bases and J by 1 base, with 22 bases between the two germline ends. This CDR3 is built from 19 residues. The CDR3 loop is CASSANRVLPRQNTGELFF. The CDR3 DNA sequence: TGTGCCAGCAGTGCCAACAGGGTCCTACCGCGACAGAACACCGGGGAGCTGTTTTTT.

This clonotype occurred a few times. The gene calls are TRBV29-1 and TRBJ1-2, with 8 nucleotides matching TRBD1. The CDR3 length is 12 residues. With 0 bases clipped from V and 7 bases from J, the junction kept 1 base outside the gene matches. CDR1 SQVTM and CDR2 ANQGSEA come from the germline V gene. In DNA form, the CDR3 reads TGCAGCGTTGAAGAACAGGGGGGTGGCTACACCTTC. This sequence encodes CSVEEQGGGYTF.

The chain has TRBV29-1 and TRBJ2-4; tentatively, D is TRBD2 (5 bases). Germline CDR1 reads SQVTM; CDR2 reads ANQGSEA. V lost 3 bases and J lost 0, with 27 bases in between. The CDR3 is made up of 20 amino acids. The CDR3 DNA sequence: TGCAGCGTTGACGGCGTCCTGGACCGAGCCGGGATACTAGCCAAAAACATTCAGTACTTC. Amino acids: CSVDGVLDRAGILAKNIQYF.

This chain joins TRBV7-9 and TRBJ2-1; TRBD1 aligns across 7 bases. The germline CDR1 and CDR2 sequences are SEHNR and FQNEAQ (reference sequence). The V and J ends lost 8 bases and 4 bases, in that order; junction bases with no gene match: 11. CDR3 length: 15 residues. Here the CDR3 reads CASRVRDSDYNEQFF. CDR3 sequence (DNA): TGTGCCAGCCGGGTCCGGGACAGCGATTACAATGAGCAGTTCTTC.

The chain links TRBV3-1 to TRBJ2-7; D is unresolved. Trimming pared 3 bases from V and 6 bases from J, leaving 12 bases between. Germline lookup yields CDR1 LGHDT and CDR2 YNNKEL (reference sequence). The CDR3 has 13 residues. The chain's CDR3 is CASSQSRVSEQYF. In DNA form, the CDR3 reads TGTGCCAGCAGCCAGTCTAGGGTTTCCGAGCAGTACTTC.

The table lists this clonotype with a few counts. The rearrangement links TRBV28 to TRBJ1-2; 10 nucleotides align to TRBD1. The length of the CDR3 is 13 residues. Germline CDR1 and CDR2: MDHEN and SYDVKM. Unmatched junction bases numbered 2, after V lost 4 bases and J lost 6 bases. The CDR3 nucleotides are TGTGCCAGCAGTTCGACAGGGGGCCATGGCTACACCTTC. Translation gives CASSSTGGHGYTF.

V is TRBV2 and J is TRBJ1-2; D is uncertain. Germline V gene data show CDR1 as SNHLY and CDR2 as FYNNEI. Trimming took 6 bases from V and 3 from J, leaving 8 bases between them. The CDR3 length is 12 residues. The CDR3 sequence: CASSPEDYGYTF. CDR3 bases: TGTGCCAGCAGCCCGGAGGACTATGGCTACACCTTC.

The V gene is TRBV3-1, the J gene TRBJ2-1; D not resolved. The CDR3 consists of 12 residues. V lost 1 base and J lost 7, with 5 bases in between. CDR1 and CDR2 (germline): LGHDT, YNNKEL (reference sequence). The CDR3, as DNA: TGTGCCAGCAGCCAAGCCCCAAATGAGCAGTTCTTC. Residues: CASSQAPNEQFF.

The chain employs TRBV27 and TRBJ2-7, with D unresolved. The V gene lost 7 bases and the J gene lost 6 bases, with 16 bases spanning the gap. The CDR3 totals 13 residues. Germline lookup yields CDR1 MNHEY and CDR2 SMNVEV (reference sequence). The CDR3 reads CASTWRSTGEQYF. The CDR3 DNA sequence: TGTGCCAGCACCTGGCGATCGACGGGCGAGCAGTACTTC.

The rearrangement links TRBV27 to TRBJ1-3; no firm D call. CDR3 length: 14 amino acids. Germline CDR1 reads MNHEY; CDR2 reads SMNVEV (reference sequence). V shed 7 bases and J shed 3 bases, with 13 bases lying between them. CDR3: CASTQDPDGNTIYF. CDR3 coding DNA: TGTGCCAGCACCCAAGACCCTGATGGAAACACCATATATTTT.

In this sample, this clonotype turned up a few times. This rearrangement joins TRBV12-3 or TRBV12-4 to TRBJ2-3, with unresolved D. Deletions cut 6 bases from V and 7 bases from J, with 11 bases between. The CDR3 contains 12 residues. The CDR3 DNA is TGTGCCAGCAGCCCTGTGGGGTATACGCAGTATTTT. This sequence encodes CASSPVGYTQYF.

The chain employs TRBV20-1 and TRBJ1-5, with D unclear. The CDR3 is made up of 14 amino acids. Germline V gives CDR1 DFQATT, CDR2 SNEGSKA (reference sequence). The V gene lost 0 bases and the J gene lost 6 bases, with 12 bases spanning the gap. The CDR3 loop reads CSARDRGRAQPQHF. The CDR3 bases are TGCAGTGCTAGAGATCGGGGAAGGGCTCAGCCCCAGCATTTT.